This TCR beta chain was retrieved from a study of T cell responses to AZD1222 COVID-19 vaccine. The data were produced by immunoSEQ multiplex PCR, yet TCRdb's version contains in-frame clones alone and is incomplete. The sample has 100,000 to 150,000 clones, about 90% seen once. Study-wide results and caveats: Recipients of AZD1222 seropositive at baseline numbered only five or six. Increases in Spike-specific TCR breadth and depth were seen after two AZD1222 doses. Donors in the cohort were predominantly white British and more often female, and clonal diversity was possibly underestimated.

Per germline, CDR1 SGHVS and CDR2 FQNEAQ. The trim removed 6 bases at V and 7 bases at J, leaving 23 bases unmatched. This CDR3 region has 20 residues. For this clone: No antigen is known for it.

Sequencing was performed on peripheral blood, taken on day 0 of MenACWY control vaccination. This clonotype was sampled from an adult in good health. This chain joins TRBV7-8 and TRBJ2-2; 10 bases align to TRBD2. CDR3 sequence reads: CASSHTLIGGSGRSGGELFF. DNA of the CDR3: TGTGCCAGCAGTCACACCCTAATCGGGGGTAGCGGGAGGTCGGGCGGGGAGCTGTTTTTT.